This T cell receptor (beta chain) was retrieved from a study of T cells in Graves' hyperthyroidism and ophthalmopathy. The study's findings and limits: Ophthalmopathy and stable hyperthyroidism were told apart by a 13 V-J model.

For Graves' hyperthyroidism to be stable, ophthalmopathy could not progress within 18 months. Researchers barred patients who had uncontrolled infection, other autoimmune disease, pregnancy or lactation. V lost 6 bases, J lost 2 bases, and 6 bases stayed unmatched. The CDR3 spans 14 residues. The source material, RNA transcripts, was used to amplify TCR beta CDR3 regions. RT-PCR in the first round (using the HTBI primer set) targeted the TCR CDR3. TCRdb passed the multiplex PCR reads through MiXCR, listing each CDR3 protein once. Of about 760,000 distinct CDR3 sequences in the sample, just over 35% are singletons; the top ten hold approximately 31%. This clonotype was detected many times. As yet, its antigen is unknown.

This sequence was found in a woman between 35 and 50 years old with Graves' hyperthyroidism. V is TRBV12-3 or TRBV12-4 and J is TRBJ1-2; 7 bases map to TRBD1. The sequenced sample was blood. The CDR3 spells CASRAGTANYGYTF. The CDR3 DNA reads as TGTGCCAGCAGGGCCGGGACAGCAAACTATGGCTACACCTTC.